This T cell receptor beta chain was retrieved from a study of cytotoxic CD8 clonotypes in ibrutinib-treated CLL. Study-wide points: T-cell clonality at baseline went above that of age-matched healthy donors and rose and fell with circulating CD8+ T-cell counts.

The repertoire was sequenced with immunoSEQ multiplex PCR; TCRdb's copy has only in-frame clones and lacks some. The data hold under 30,000 clones, with around 52% observed a single time. About this clone itself: Its antigen is as yet unknown.

Germline V lookup: CDR1 PRHDT, CDR2 FYEKMQ (reference sequence). There are 17 residues in the CDR3. V was pared by 1 base and J by 3 bases, with 9 bases of the junction left unmatched. The TCR comes from a human donor with chronic lymphocytic leukemia. The chain employs TRBV13 and TRBJ2-3; 8 bases agree with TRBD2. The sequencing used PBMCs, collected before ibrutinib treatment. The CDR3 reads CASSLARAGVLTDTQYF. CDR3 in DNA: TGTGCCAGCAGCTTAGCACGAGCGGGGGTCTTGACAGATACGCAGTATTTT. The entire variable domain, with the rest obtained from reference TRBV13 and TRBJ2-3, is as follows: AAGVIQSPRHLIKEKRETATLKCYPIPRHDTVYWYQQGPGQDPQFLISFYEKMQSDKGSIPDRFSAQQFSDYHSELNMSSLELGDSALYFCASSLARAGVLTDTQYFGPGTRLTVL.